These 23 T cell receptor beta chains originate from one sample sequenced in a study of blood T cell repertoires in COVID-19. TCRdb's copy holds only in-frame clones and misses some; the assay was immunoSEQ multiplex PCR. The sample consists of tens of thousands of clones, roughly 82% of them appearing once. Sequencing was done on a sample of peripheral blood. The receptors were sampled from a man aged 60-69 years with acute or convalescent COVID-19.

The chain uses TRBV3-1 (or the pseudogene TRBV3-2) and TRBJ2-1; TRBD2 matches at 9 bases. With 3 bases clipped from V and 8 bases from J, the junction kept 8 bases outside the gene matches. Germline V gives CDR1 LGHDT, CDR2 YNNKEL (reference sequence). This CDR3 is 15 amino acids long. The CDR3 sequence is CASSHSGGGAYEQFF. DNA for the CDR3: TGTGCCAGCAGCCACTCTGGCGGGGGGGCGTATGAGCAGTTCTTC.

This clone appeared a few times. The chain links TRBV5-5 to TRBJ1-1, with D maybe TRBD1 (6 bases). The V and J ends lost 7 bases and 1 base respectively, with 17 bases between them. The CDR3 spans 15 residues. Looked up from germline, CDR1 is SGHKS and CDR2 is YYEKEE (reference sequence). Here the CDR3 DNA reads TGTGCCAGCCCACCCCCCGACAGGCAGAACACTGAAGCTTTCTTT. The encoded protein is CASPPPDRQNTEAFF.

The chain uses TRBV19 and TRBJ1-1; 8 nucleotides line up with TRBD1. Looked up from germline, CDR1 is LNHDA and CDR2 is SQIVND (reference sequence). V trimming: 6 bases; J trimming: 4 bases; junction bases outside the gene matches: 7. This CDR3 has 14 amino acids. The CDR3 coding sequence is TGTGCCAGTAGCCTTTACAGGGGGTTCACTGAAGCTTTCTTT. Translation: CASSLYRGFTEAFF.

V usage is TRBV27 and J usage is TRBJ1-6; maybe TRBD1 (6 bases). The CDR3 extends over 15 amino acids. Trimming shortened V by 2 bases and J by 10 bases, and 15 bases separated the two germline ends. The V gene's germline CDR1 is MNHEY and CDR2 SMNVEV (reference sequence). CDR3 sequence: CASSLKGVGNSPLHF. The CDR3 DNA reads TGTGCCAGCAGTTTAAAGGGGGTAGGGAACTCACCCCTCCACTTT.

This clone appeared a few times. This rearrangement joins TRBV19 to TRBJ1-1; TRBD1 aligns across 8 bases. CDR1 LNHDA and CDR2 SQIVND come from the germline V gene (reference sequence). The CDR3 runs 12 residues. Unmatched junction bases numbered 5, after V lost 7 bases and J lost 7 bases. CDR3 DNA: TGTGCCAGTATTGGCAGGGGGCATGAAGCTTTCTTT. Translated, it gives CASIGRGHEAFF.

The chain carries TRBV6-5 and TRBJ1-6; 7 bases are shared with TRBD1. V was clipped by 7 bases and J by 8 bases; unmatched bases: 11. The germline gives CDR1 MNHEY, CDR2 SVGAGI. The CDR3 loop spans 15 amino acids. The chain's CDR3 is CASNTLRGVDSPLHF. The CDR3 coding sequence is TGTGCCAGCAACACCCTCAGGGGGGTCGATTCACCCCTCCACTTT.

This clone appeared once. CDR3 sequence (DNA): TGTGCCTGGAGTGTGAGCCGCACCGGGGAGCTGTTTTTT. Protein sequence: CAWSVSRTGELFF. V is TRBV30 and J is TRBJ2-2, with D unclear. Deletions cut 0 bases from V and 4 bases from J, with 6 bases between. This CDR3 is built from 13 residues. Germline CDR1 reads GTSNPN; CDR2 reads SVGIG (reference sequence).

This clone was observed once. The V call is TRBV7-9, the J call TRBJ2-1, with D perhaps matching TRBD2 (6 bases). The germline gives CDR1 SEHNR, CDR2 FQNEAQ (reference sequence). Trimming removed 0 bases from V and 1 base from J, with 10 bases in between. CDR3 length: 16 residues. In DNA form, the CDR3 reads TGTGCCAGCAGCTTAGCCGGCGCGGGATCCTACAATGAGCAGTTCTTC. Its translation: CASSLAGAGSYNEQFF.

In its sample, this clone was seen once. The rearrangement links TRBV5-6 to TRBJ2-2; no clear D gene. V lost 0 bases and J lost 6, with 6 bases in between. CDR1 and CDR2 (germline): SGHDT, YYEEEE. CDR3 length: 13 residues. As DNA, the CDR3 is TGTGCCAGCAGCTTGGTAGTGGCCGGGGAGCTGTTTTTT. It translates to CASSLVVAGELFF.

This sequence joins TRBV19 and TRBJ2-4; a possible D gene is TRBD1 (6 bases). This CDR3 has 15 amino acids. CDR1 is LNHDA and CDR2 is SQIVND in the germline V gene (reference sequence). V lost 4 bases and J lost 5, with 15 bases in between. CDR3 nucleotide sequence: TGTGCCAGTAGTACCAAACAGGGTCGACAAAACATTCAGTACTTC. Its translation is CASSTKQGRQNIQYF.

V and J are TRBV11-2 and TRBJ2-7; possibly TRBD2 for D (8 bases). The V end lost 5 bases, the J end lost 3 bases, and 17 bases lay between the germline ends. In germline, CDR1 is SGHAT, CDR2 FQNNGV. CDR3 length: 15 amino acids. CDR3 region: CASSADRAGGYEQYV. Written as DNA, the CDR3 is TGTGCCAGCAGCGCTGACAGGGCGGGAGGCTACGAGCAGTACGTC.

The chain is built from TRBV5-6 and TRBJ1-4, with D possibly being TRBD1 (5 bases). Germline assignment: CDR1 SGHDT and CDR2 YYEEEE. With 2 bases removed from V and 0 bases from J, the gap between germline ends came to 11 bases. The CDR3 runs to 16 residues. The CDR3 DNA reads TGTGCCAGCAGCTTAAGGGGCATCTCAACTAATGAAAAACTGTTTTTT. Translation gives CASSLRGISTNEKLFF.

V and J are TRBV11-2 and TRBJ2-7; TRBD1 might be the D (5 bases). Trimming removed 3 bases at V and 5 bases at J, with 11 bases between. Germline loops: CDR1 SGHAT, CDR2 FQNNGV. This CDR3 spans 13 amino acids. The CDR3 DNA follows: TGTGCCAGCAGCTTGCAGGGAATCAACGAGCAGTACTTC. Protein: CASSLQGINEQYF.

J is TRBJ2-1 and V is TRBV5-1; TRBD2 agrees at 8 bases. CDR1 SGHRS and CDR2 YFSETQ come from the germline V gene. Trimming cost V 5 bases and J 8 bases; bases outside gene matches: 12. The CDR3 has 15 residues. The CDR3 sequence: CASRSRGVLGDEQFF. CDR3 sequence (DNA): TGCGCCAGCAGGTCGCGGGGGGTCCTCGGAGATGAGCAGTTCTTC.

This chain joins TRBV18 and TRBJ1-4; TRBD1 aligns across 8 bases. V lost 3 bases to trimming and J lost 7 bases; unmatched junction nucleotides: 13. CDR1 and CDR2 from the germline V gene are KGHSH and LQKENI. The length of the CDR3 is 17 residues. CDR3 protein: CASSPLSMGRGLEKLFF. CDR3 DNA: TGTGCCAGCTCACCCCTGTCGATGGGCAGGGGGCTTGAAAAACTGTTTTTT.

This clone appeared a few times. The chain has TRBV5-1 and TRBJ2-5; D is perhaps TRBD2 (6 bases). The V end was cut by 5 bases, the J end by 2 bases, with 19 bases between. Germline V gives CDR1 SGHRS, CDR2 YFSETQ. This CDR3 region has 16 residues. CDR3 sequence (DNA): TGCGCCAGCAGTTTAGCGGTCGACAGACAACAAGAGACCCAGTACTTC. The encoded protein is CASSLAVDRQQETQYF. The full variable domain, with the rest looked up from reference TRBV5-1 and TRBJ2-5, is KAGVTQTPRYLIKTRGQQVTLSCSPISGHRSVSWYQQTPGQGLQFLFEYFSETQRNKGNFPGRFSGRQFSNSRSEMNVSTLELGDSALYLCASSLAVDRQQETQYFGPGTRLLVL.

In this sample, this clone turned up a few times. The chain carries TRBV7-9 and TRBJ2-7; tentative D call: TRBD1 (6 bases). Germline V gives CDR1 SEHNR, CDR2 FQNEAQ (reference sequence). The CDR3 spans 16 residues. V was shortened by 1 base and J by 4 bases, with 17 bases between the two germline ends. CDR3: CASSLGARGQSYEQYF. CDR3 nucleotide sequence: TGTGCCAGCAGCTTAGGAGCCAGGGGCCAATCTTACGAGCAGTACTTC.

The table lists this clone with a count of one. The chain links TRBV28 to TRBJ2-2; maybe TRBD2 (5 bases). Per the germline V gene, CDR1 is MDHEN and CDR2 is SYDVKM. The CDR3 has 16 residues. Trimming cost V 1 base and J 6 bases, with 15 bases left between them. The CDR3 reads CASSLFGVIGAGELFF. The DNA of the CDR3 is TGTGCCAGCAGTTTATTCGGGGTTATTGGGGCCGGGGAGCTGTTTTTT. Variable domain in full (rest from reference TRBV28 and TRBJ2-2): DVKVTQSSRYLVKRTGEKVFLECVQDMDHENMFWYRQDPGLGLRLIYFSYDVKMKEKGDIPEGYSVSREKKERFSLILESASTNQTSMYLCASSLFGVIGAGELFFGEGSRLTVL.

This clone was observed a single time. The rearrangement links TRBV27 to TRBJ2-3, with 14 nucleotides matching TRBD2. Germline lookup yields CDR1 MNHEY and CDR2 SMNVEV (reference sequence). Trimming took 4 bases from V and 0 from J; bases not matched to a gene: 6. The CDR3 has 18 amino acids. CDR3 in amino acids: CASSSMRTSGGSTDTQYF. The CDR3 DNA sequence: TGTGCCAGCAGTTCCATGAGGACTAGCGGGGGGAGCACAGATACGCAGTATTTT.

The rearrangement uses TRBV28 and TRBJ1-5; 9 positions agree with TRBD1. The V gene's germline CDR1 is MDHEN and CDR2 SYDVKM. J was trimmed by 1 base and V by 7 bases; bases with no gene match: 20. CDR3 size: 20 residues. CDR3 in DNA: TGTGCCAGCACTCCTCCCCCCACAGGGGGCGCGTTGGGGAGCAATCAGCCCCAGCATTTT. Protein sequence: CASTPPPTGGALGSNQPQHF. The full variable domain, with the rest looked up from reference TRBV28 and TRBJ1-5, is DVKVTQSSRYLVKRTGEKVFLECVQDMDHENMFWYRQDPGLGLRLIYFSYDVKMKEKGDIPEGYSVSREKKERFSLILESASTNQTSMYLCASTPPPTGGALGSNQPQHFGDGTRLSIL.

This chain links TRBV30 with TRBJ1-1; no clear D. Trimming took off 1 base at V and 9 bases at J, with 9 bases between the two ends. The V gene's germline CDR1 is GTSNPN and CDR2 SVGIG (reference sequence). The CDR3 has 11 residues. The CDR3 nucleotides read TGTGCCTGGAGTGCCCTCCTTCAAGCTTTCTTT. It codes for CAWSALLQAFF.

About this clone itself: The junction departs from germline at one end; a sequencing error may be responsible. V and J are TRBV3-1 (or the pseudogene TRBV3-2) and TRBJ1-1; D is undetermined. The CDR3 consists of 14 residues. Per germline, CDR1 LGHDT and CDR2 YNNKEL (reference sequence). CDR3: CASSPSRGNTKAFF. CDR3 bases: TGTGCCAGCAGCCCCTCTAGAGGGAACACTAAAGCTTTCTTT.

The chain joins TRBV5-4 to TRBJ1-2; 7 bases fit TRBD1. The CDR3 spans 15 residues. Losses at the gene ends were 3 bases for V and 6 bases for J; bases not matched to a gene: 11. Germline values: CDR1 SGHNT, CDR2 YYREEE (reference sequence). CDR3: CASSSADRVYNGYTF. DNA of the CDR3: TGTGCCAGCAGCTCAGCAGACAGGGTTTATAATGGCTACACCTTC. The complete variable domain, with remaining parts taken from reference TRBV5-4 and TRBJ1-2, reads ETGVTQSPTHLIKTRGQQVTLRCSSQSGHNTVSWYQQALGQGPQFIFQYYREEENGRGNFPPRFSGLQFPNYSSELNVNALELDDSALYLCASSSADRVYNGYTFGSGTRLTVV.